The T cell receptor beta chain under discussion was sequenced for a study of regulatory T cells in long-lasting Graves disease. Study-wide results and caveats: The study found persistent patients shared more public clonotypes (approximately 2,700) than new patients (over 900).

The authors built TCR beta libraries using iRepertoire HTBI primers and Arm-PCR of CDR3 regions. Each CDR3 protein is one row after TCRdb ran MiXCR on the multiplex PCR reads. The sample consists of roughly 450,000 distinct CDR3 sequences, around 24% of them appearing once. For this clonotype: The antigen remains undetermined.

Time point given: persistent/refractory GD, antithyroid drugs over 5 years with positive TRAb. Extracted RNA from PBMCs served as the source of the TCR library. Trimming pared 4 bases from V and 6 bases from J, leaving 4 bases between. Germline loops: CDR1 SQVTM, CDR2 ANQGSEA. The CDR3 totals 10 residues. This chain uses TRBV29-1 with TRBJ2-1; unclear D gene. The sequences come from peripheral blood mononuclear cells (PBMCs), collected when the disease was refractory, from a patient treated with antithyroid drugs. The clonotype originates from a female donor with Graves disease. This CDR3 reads CSVVLNEQFF. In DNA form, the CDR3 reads TGCAGCGTTGTGCTCAATGAGCAGTTCTTC.